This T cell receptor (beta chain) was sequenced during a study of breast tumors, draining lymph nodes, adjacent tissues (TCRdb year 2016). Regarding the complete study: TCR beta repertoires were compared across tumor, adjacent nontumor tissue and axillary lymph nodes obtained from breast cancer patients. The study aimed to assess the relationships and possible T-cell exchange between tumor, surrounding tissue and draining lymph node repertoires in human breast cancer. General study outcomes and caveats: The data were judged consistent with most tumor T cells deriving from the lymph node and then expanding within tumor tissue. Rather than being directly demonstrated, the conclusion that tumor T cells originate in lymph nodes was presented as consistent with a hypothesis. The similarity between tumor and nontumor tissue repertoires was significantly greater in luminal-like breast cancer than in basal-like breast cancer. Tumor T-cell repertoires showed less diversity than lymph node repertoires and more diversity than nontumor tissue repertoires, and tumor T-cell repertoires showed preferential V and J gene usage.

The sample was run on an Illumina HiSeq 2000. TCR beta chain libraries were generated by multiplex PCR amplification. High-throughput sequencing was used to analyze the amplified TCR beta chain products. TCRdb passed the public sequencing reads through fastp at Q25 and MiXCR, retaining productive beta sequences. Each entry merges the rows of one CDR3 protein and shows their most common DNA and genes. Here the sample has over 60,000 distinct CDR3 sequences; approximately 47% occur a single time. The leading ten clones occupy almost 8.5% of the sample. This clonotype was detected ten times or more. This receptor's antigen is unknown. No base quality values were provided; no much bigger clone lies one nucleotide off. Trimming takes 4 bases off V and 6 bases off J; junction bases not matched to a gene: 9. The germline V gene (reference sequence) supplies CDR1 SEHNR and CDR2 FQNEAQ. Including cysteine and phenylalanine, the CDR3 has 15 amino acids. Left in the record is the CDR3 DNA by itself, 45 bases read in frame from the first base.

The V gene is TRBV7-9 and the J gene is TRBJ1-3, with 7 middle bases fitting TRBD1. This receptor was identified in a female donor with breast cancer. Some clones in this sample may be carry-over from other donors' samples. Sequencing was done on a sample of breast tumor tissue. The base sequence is TGTGCCAGCAGCTCCGGACAGGCTGTATCAAACACCATATATTTT. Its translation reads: CASSSGQAVSNTIYF. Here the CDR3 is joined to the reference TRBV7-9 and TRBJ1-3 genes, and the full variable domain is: DTGVSQNPRHKITKRGQNVTFRCDPISEHNRLYWYRQTLGQGPEFLTYFQNEAQLEKSRLLSDRFSAERPKGSFSTLEIQRTEQGDSAMYLCASSSGQAVSNTIYFGEGSWLTVV.